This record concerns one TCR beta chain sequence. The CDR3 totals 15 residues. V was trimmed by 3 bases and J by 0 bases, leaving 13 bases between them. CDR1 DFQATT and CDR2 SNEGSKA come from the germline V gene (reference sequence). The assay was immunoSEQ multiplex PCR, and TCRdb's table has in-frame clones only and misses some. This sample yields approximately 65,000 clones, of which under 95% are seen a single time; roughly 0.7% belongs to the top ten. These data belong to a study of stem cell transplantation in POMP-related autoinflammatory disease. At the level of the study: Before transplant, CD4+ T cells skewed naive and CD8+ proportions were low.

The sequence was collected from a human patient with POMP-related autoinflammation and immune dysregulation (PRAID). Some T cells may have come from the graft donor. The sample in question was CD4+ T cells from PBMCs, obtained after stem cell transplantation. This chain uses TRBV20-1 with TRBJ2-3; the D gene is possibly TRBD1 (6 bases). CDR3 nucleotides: TGCAGTGCTAGTGACGGGACAAGAAGCACAGATACGCAGTATTTT. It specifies CSASDGTRSTDTQYF.